This TCR beta chain was sequenced in a study of blood T cell repertoires in COVID-19. Across the study: Some COVID-19 samples were acute and others convalescent; all came from the United States, Italy and Spain. PBMCs, B-cell-depleted T cells, or T cells provided the cDNA or gDNA that made up the material.

In the authors' methods: Amplifying reference gene primers gave estimates of nucleated cell counts. Repertoires were generated with immunoSEQ multiplex PCR, while TCRdb's copy carries only in-frame clones and drops some. Clone size and the V and J calls come from that table; the DNA yielded D and trimming. Of 150,000 to 200,000 clones listed, roughly 93% were seen once; the top ten hold about 5%. This clone appeared once. CDR3 length equals 15 residues. The TCR sequence derives from a woman aged 45-59 years with acute or convalescent COVID-19. The rearrangement links TRBV21-1 to TRBJ2-3; the table names TRBD2, a call not compared with the DNA. TRBV21-1 is deemed a pseudogene. What was sequenced was peripheral blood. The CDR3: CASPKRGPYTDTQYF. In DNA, the CDR3 is TGTGCCAGCCCGAAGCGGGGGCCATACACAGATACGCAGTATTTT.